This T cell receptor beta chain was sequenced in a study of blood T cell repertoires in COVID-19. Cohort placement rested on clinical history that participants reported themselves. This table comes from immunoSEQ multiplex PCR, and its TCRdb copy is limited to in-frame clones, with some not included. The data hold some 200,000 clones, with about 85% observed a single time. Germline CDR1 SGHNT, CDR2 YYREEE (reference sequence). CDR3 length equals 16 residues. The J segment lost 0 bases and the V segment lost 4 bases, leaving 6 bases of the junction unmatched. This rearrangement joins TRBV5-4 to TRBJ2-2; 7 nucleotides agree with TRBD1. The sequenced material came from PBMCs or T cells enriched from blood (not recorded which). The TCR comes from a woman aged 25 to 39 who had recovered from COVID-19. The CDR3 reads CASSAGGTANTGELFF. As DNA, the CDR3 is TGTGCCAGCAGCGCCGGTGGGACAGCGAACACCGGGGAGCTGTTTTTT.